The present T cell receptor beta chain was sequenced within a study of CD8+CD57+ T cells in acquired aplastic anemia. Looking at the study overall: DNA from sorted CD4+ and CD8+ cells averaged around 3.5 ug. Sequencing produced an average of around 11 million reads per healthy donor for CD4+ cells.

Genomic DNA, the template, was used for profiling of the TCR beta VDJ and CDR3. MiXCR, applied by TCRdb to the reads, yields one record per CDR3 protein. The data hold some 210,000 distinct CDR3 sequences, with 60% to 65% observed a single time. CDR1 is DFQATT, CDR2 SNEGSKA, per germline (reference sequence). The CDR3 has 12 residues. Trimming took off 0 bases at V and 8 bases at J, with 10 bases between the two ends. About this clonotype: Its antigen is undetermined.

Study observations and caveats: CD8+ Simpson's diversity showed no significant patient-control difference. The number of CD8+ CDR3 sequences shared by patients and controls was twenty-nine.

This TCR came from a human donor in good health. This rearrangement joins TRBV20-1 to TRBJ1-1; possibly TRBD1 for D (5 bases). What was sequenced was sorted CD4+, CD8+, or CD8+CD57+ T cells (not recorded which) from PBMCs. CDR3 protein: CSARDNPGEAFF. The CDR3 DNA follows: TGCAGTGCTAGAGATAACCCAGGGGAAGCTTTCTTT.